The 20 T cell receptor beta chains listed next were all sequenced from one sample in a study of regulatory T cells in long-lasting Graves disease. Time point reported: persistent/refractory GD, antithyroid drugs over 5 years with positive TRAb. RNA extracted from PBMCs served as the sequencing template. TCR beta libraries were built with iRepertoire HTBI primers and Arm-PCR of CDR3 regions. TCRdb analysed the multiplex PCR reads with MiXCR anew, one entry per CDR3 protein. The sample lists a few hundred thousand distinct CDR3 sequences, roughly a fifth occurring once. The input for sequencing was peripheral blood mononuclear cells (PBMCs), taken when the disease was refractory, from a patient treated with antithyroid drugs. The source of these receptors is a female donor with Graves disease.

This clonotype was counted only a few times. The V call is TRBV5-6, the J call TRBJ1-2; 12 nucleotides agree with TRBD1. Germline V gives CDR1 SGHDT, CDR2 YYEEEE. V gave up 7 bases and J gave up 4 bases; unmatched junction bases: 14. The CDR3 is 17 residues long. DNA of the CDR3: TGTGCCAGCGGCCGGGACAGGGGGCGTCCGGTTTCCTATGGCTACACCTTC. As protein: CASGRDRGRPVSYGYTF.

This clonotype was detected many times. The gene calls are TRBV28 and TRBJ2-7, with TRBD2 identical over 7 bases. The germline V gene has CDR1 MDHEN and CDR2 SYDVKM. The CDR3 sequence is 17 residues long. With 4 bases clipped from V and 3 bases from J, the junction kept 15 bases outside the gene matches. CDR3 sequence: CASSSPSTSRENYEQYF. For the CDR3, the DNA is TGTGCCAGCAGTTCCCCATCGACTAGCCGGGAGAACTACGAGCAGTACTTC.

The genes are TRBV9 and TRBJ2-7; D gene ambiguous. This CDR3 contains 14 residues. Per germline, CDR1 SGDLS and CDR2 YYNGEE. Trimming pared 4 bases from V and 1 base from J, leaving 12 bases between. The CDR3 protein is CASSLSGPSYEQYF. CDR3 sequence (DNA): TGTGCCAGCAGCCTGTCGGGCCCTTCCTACGAGCAGTACTTC.

This clonotype was recorded once. The V call is TRBV5-4, the J call TRBJ2-2; D remains ambiguous. V lost 5 bases and J lost 1, with 15 bases in between. The CDR3 has 16 residues. CDR1 is SGHNT and CDR2 is YYREEE in the germline V gene (reference sequence). The CDR3 sequence is CASSSGPIQNTGELFF. CDR3 DNA sequence: TGTGCCAGCAGTTCCGGGCCTATACAGAACACCGGGGAGCTGTTTTTT.

This clonotype showed up many times. The chain joins TRBV28 to TRBJ2-2; D assignment may be TRBD1 or TRBD2 (5 bases each). This CDR3 region has 14 residues. V was pared by 7 bases and J by 3 bases, with 12 bases between. From germline, CDR1 is MDHEN and CDR2 SYDVKM. CDR3 region: CASTAPGHTGELFF. In DNA, the CDR3 is TGTGCCAGCACCGCACCGGGACACACCGGGGAGCTGTTTTTT.

This clonotype was picked up a small number of times. V is TRBV7-9 and J is TRBJ1-4; no clear D. This CDR3 has 14 amino acids. V lost 5 bases and J lost 10, with 17 bases in between. The germline gives CDR1 SEHNR, CDR2 FQNEAQ (reference sequence). The CDR3 DNA reads as TGTGCCAGCAGCCCCAGTTTGGTTAGCGGAAAACTGTTTTTT. This codes for CASSPSLVSGKLFF.

This clonotype was recorded at least ten times. The rearrangement uses TRBV7-6 and TRBJ2-7; TRBD1 agrees at 7 bases. J was trimmed by 7 bases and V by 3 bases; bases with no gene match: 12. CDR3 length: 15 amino acids. CDR1 is SGHVS, CDR2 FNYEAQ, per germline. The CDR3 nucleotides are TGTGCCAGCAGCTTTTCGTCAGGGGGATCGGGAGAGCAGTACTTC. It specifies CASSFSSGGSGEQYF.

The chain joins TRBV20-1 to TRBJ1-5; D may be TRBD1 (6 bases). V was pared by 0 bases and J by 1 base, with 19 bases between. Looked up from germline, CDR1 is DFQATT and CDR2 is SNEGSKA (reference sequence). The CDR3 length is 18 residues. CDR3 loop: CSARDRGWAGVSNQPQHF. The CDR3 DNA is TGCAGTGCTAGAGATCGGGGGTGGGCAGGGGTGAGCAATCAGCCCCAGCATTTT.

This clonotype was picked up a small number of times. J is TRBJ1-5 and V is TRBV6-1, with D unresolved. V shed 7 bases and J shed 0 bases, with 7 bases lying between them. CDR1 is MNHNS, CDR2 SASEGT, per germline. The CDR3 is 13 amino acids. The CDR3 spells CASNKYSNQPQHF. The CDR3 nucleotides are TGTGCCAGCAATAAGTATAGCAATCAGCCCCAGCATTTT.

V is TRBV9 and J is TRBJ1-1, with D maybe TRBD1 (5 bases). Germline V gene lookup returns CDR1 SGDLS and CDR2 YYNGEE. The CDR3 is 15 amino acids. V gave up 0 bases and J gave up 6 bases, with 15 bases separating them. CDR3 DNA: TGTGCCAGCAGCGTAGAAGGGGACGGGATGGCTGAAGCTTTCTTT. It encodes CASSVEGDGMAEAFF.

A few counts support this clonotype. This chain uses TRBV10-3 with TRBJ2-7; either TRBD1 or TRBD2 may fit D (5 bases each). Germline-derived CDR1 and CDR2 are ENHRY and SYGVKD. Trimming took 3 bases from V and 7 from J, leaving 22 bases between them. This CDR3 is built from 16 residues. The CDR3 DNA reads TGTGCCATCAGTGACCCGGGACCCAAAAACCCCGGAGAGCAGTACTTC. It translates to CAISDPGPKNPGEQYF.

The rearrangement uses TRBV9 and TRBJ2-5; 14 bases are shared with TRBD2. Unmatched junction bases numbered 10, after V lost 5 bases and J lost 1 base. This CDR3 is built from 18 residues. Germline CDR1 SGDLS, CDR2 YYNGEE. The CDR3 DNA sequence: TGTGCCAGCAGTAAGGAAGTGGGACTAGCGGGAGTCCAAGAGACCCAGTACTTC. Translated, it gives CASSKEVGLAGVQETQYF.

This clonotype was seen only a few times. V and J are TRBV12-3 or TRBV12-4 and TRBJ2-7, with 7 bases matching TRBD2. Trimming at V came to 6 bases and at J to 1 base, leaving 9 bases not matched to a gene. This CDR3 is built from 15 residues. The CDR3 reads CASSPLGGGSYEQYF. CDR3 DNA sequence: TGTGCCAGCAGCCCTCTGGGGGGGGGTTCCTACGAGCAGTACTTC.

The CDR3 is CASSVGWRGGYEQYF. The CDR3 region has the DNA TGTGCCAGCAGCGTAGGATGGAGGGGAGGGTACGAGCAGTACTTC. The V call is TRBV9, the J call TRBJ2-7; 7 bases map to TRBD2. The CDR3 is made up of 15 amino acids. Germline CDR1 is SGDLS and CDR2 is YYNGEE. The trim removed 0 bases at V and 4 bases at J, leaving 7 bases unmatched.

Points on this clonotype: A clone one base away is much larger, so this may be a read error. This CDR3 is CASLRSSEIYEQYF. CDR3 nucleotide sequence: TGTGCCAGCCTCCGGTCTAGTGAGATCTACGAGCAGTACTTC. The rearrangement links TRBV6-2 or TRBV6-3 to TRBJ2-7; D is unclear. The CDR3 is made up of 14 amino acids. Germline CDR1 reads MNHEY; CDR2 reads SVGEGT. Trimming removed 8 bases from V and 3 bases from J, with 17 bases in between.

The V and J genes are TRBV6-1 and TRBJ1-2, with TRBD1 as a possible D gene (5 bases). CDR1 and CDR2 from the germline V gene are MNHNS and SASEGT. The CDR3 has 14 amino acids. V shed 6 bases and J shed 5 bases, with 16 bases lying between them. The CDR3 region is CASSSTGGWYGYTF. The CDR3 DNA follows: TGTGCCAGCAGCTCGACGGGGGGTTGGTATGGCTACACCTTC.

This chain links TRBV18 with TRBJ1-1; no reliable D call. The CDR3 totals 16 residues. The germline V gene encodes CDR1 KGHSH and CDR2 LQKENI. The V end lost 0 bases, the J end lost 1 base, and 12 bases lay between the germline ends. CDR3 coding DNA: TGTGCCAGCTCACCACCGGTTCCACAAAAGAACACTGAAGCTTTCTTT. Encoded protein: CASSPPVPQKNTEAFF.

Remarks on this clonotype: It may be a read error: a sequence one base away is much more abundant. This sequence joins TRBV7-2 and TRBJ2-5, with unresolved D. Trimming removed 4 bases from V and 5 bases from J, with 14 bases in between. Germline values: CDR1 SGHTA, CDR2 FQGNSA. The CDR3 contains 14 residues. CDR3 DNA sequence: TGTGCCAGCAGCTCGACCGCCAGAGGCGAGACCCAGTACTTC. Protein product: CASSSTARGETQYF.

This clonotype was detected many times. The chain couples TRBV28 to TRBJ1-1; D remains ambiguous. The CDR3 has 16 amino acids. The germline V gene encodes CDR1 MDHEN and CDR2 SYDVKM. V was trimmed by 4 bases and J by 1 base, leaving 16 bases between them. The CDR3 coding sequence is TGTGCCAGCAGTTACACCACCTCGACACCGAACACTGAAGCTTTCTTT. Translation: CASSYTTSTPNTEAFF.

The chain has TRBV12-3 or TRBV12-4 and TRBJ2-1; a possible D gene is TRBD2 (6 bases). Deletions cut 4 bases from V and 6 bases from J, with 19 bases between. This CDR3 spans 16 amino acids. CDR3 sequence: CASSSATSRVFNEQFF. The CDR3 DNA reads TGTGCCAGCAGTTCCGCCACTAGCAGGGTGTTCAATGAGCAGTTCTTC.